The 19 T cell receptor beta chains below were found in one sample sequenced in a study of blood T cell repertoires in COVID-19. The repertoire was sequenced with immunoSEQ multiplex PCR; TCRdb's copy has only in-frame clones and lacks some. The repertoire holds a few hundred thousand clones, with 90% as singletons. The specimen sequenced was PBMCs or T cells enriched from blood (not recorded which). The origin of the receptors is a young woman with acute COVID-19.

This clone was recorded once. CDR3 sequence: CASSGLAGGEYEQYF. For the CDR3, the DNA is TGTGCCAGCTCGGGACTAGCGGGAGGGGAATACGAGCAGTACTTC. The chain joins TRBV6-5 to TRBJ2-7, with 16 bases matching TRBD2. This CDR3 contains 15 residues. CDR1 is MNHEY and CDR2 is SVGAGI in the germline V gene. Trimming at V came to 8 bases and at J to 4 bases, leaving 5 bases not matched to a gene.

On this clone itself: This same CDR3 is encoded by further DNA sequences in the sample. V gene TRBV7-9 combines with J gene TRBJ1-1, with D uncertain. Trimming removed 4 bases from V and 8 bases from J, with 5 bases in between. Germline V gene sequence: CDR1 SEHNR, CDR2 FQNEAQ (reference sequence). This CDR3 has 10 amino acids. In nucleotides, the CDR3 is TGTGCCAGCAGCTACTACGAAGCTTTCTTT. Its translation: CASSYYEAFF.

V usage is TRBV18 and J usage is TRBJ1-6; 9 bases line up with TRBD1. The CDR3 totals 14 residues. The junction had 4 bases not matched to a gene; V was cut back by 4 bases and J by 9 bases. The V gene's germline CDR1 is KGHSH and CDR2 LQKENI. In DNA form, the CDR3 reads TGTGCCAGCTCACGGGACAGGGAGGTTTCACCCCTCCACTTT. Translating it yields CASSRDREVSPLHF.

The CDR3 DNA sequence: TGTGCCAGCAGCTGGCGGGGACAGGGTGCTCAGCCCCAGCATTTT. It yields the protein CASSWRGQGAQPQHF. The J gene is TRBJ1-5, the V gene TRBV5-8, with TRBD1 matching 9 bases. The length of the CDR3 is 15 residues. J gave up 6 bases and V 3 bases, and 7 bases lay outside the gene matches. The germline gives CDR1 SGHTS, CDR2 YDEGEE.

The rearrangement uses TRBV7-9 and TRBJ2-2; 14 nucleotides line up with TRBD2. Germline loops: CDR1 SEHNR, CDR2 FQNEAQ (reference sequence). This CDR3 has 19 amino acids. J was trimmed by 4 bases and V by 2 bases; bases with no gene match: 9. The CDR3 DNA follows: TGTGCCAGCAGCTTATGGGGGACTAGCGGGAGAGGGAGCACCGGGGAGCTGTTTTTT. It yields the protein CASSLWGTSGRGSTGELFF.

The CDR3, as DNA: TGTGCCAGCAGTTACCAACACAGGTTCAATGAGCAGTTCTTC. Translating gives CASSYQHRFNEQFF. This chain uses TRBV6-2 or TRBV6-3 with TRBJ2-1; maybe TRBD1 (5 bases). The germline V and J ends were trimmed by 2 bases and 6 bases, with 11 bases remaining between them. Germline loops: CDR1 MNHEY, CDR2 SVGEGT. The CDR3 has 14 amino acids.

The chain uses TRBV4-3 and TRBJ2-5, with a weak D call TRBD2 (5 bases). Looked up from germline, CDR1 is LGHNA and CDR2 is YSLEER. The CDR3 totals 15 residues. Trimming pared 0 bases from V and 4 bases from J, leaving 12 bases between. The CDR3 is CASSQEVEARETQYF. The CDR3 DNA reads TGCGCCAGCAGCCAAGAGGTGGAGGCCAGAGAGACCCAGTACTTC.

This clone was seen only once. In DNA form, the CDR3 reads TGTGCCAGCAGCTTACGGTTAGCGGGAGTAGACACCGGGGAGCTGTTTTTT. Translated: CASSLRLAGVDTGELFF. V usage is TRBV11-2 and J usage is TRBJ2-2, with TRBD2 matching over 9 bases. The CDR3 consists of 17 residues. Germline values: CDR1 SGHAT, CDR2 FQNNGV. V lost 2 bases to trimming and J lost 3 bases; unmatched junction nucleotides: 7.

V gene TRBV19 combines with J gene TRBJ2-1; no firm D call. Germline CDR1 is LNHDA and CDR2 is SQIVND (reference sequence). This CDR3 has 12 amino acids. Deletions cut 3 bases from V and 9 bases from J, with 9 bases between. The CDR3 DNA is TGTGCCAGTAGTATTATGCCGCGTGAGCAGTTCTTC. This sequence encodes CASSIMPREQFF. Supplemented by reference TRBV19 and TRBJ2-1, the full variable domain reads DGGITQSPKYLFRKEGQNVTLSCEQNLNHDAMYWYRQDPGQGLRLIYYSQIVNDFQKGDIAEGYSVSREKKESFPLTVTSAQKNPTAFYLCASSIMPREQFFGPGTRLTVL.

V is TRBV18 and J is TRBJ1-6; D call uncertain. The germline CDR1 and CDR2 sequences are KGHSH and LQKENI. The ends were cut back, 2 bases at V and 7 bases at J, with 6 bases in the middle. The CDR3 totals 13 residues. In nucleotides, the CDR3 is TGTGCCAGCTCACCAACGGGAAATTCACCCCTCCACTTT. Its translation is CASSPTGNSPLHF.

This clone occurred a few times. The rearrangement joins TRBV11-2 to TRBJ2-7; the match to TRBD2 covers 9 bases. V was pared by 6 bases and J by 5 bases, with 11 bases of the junction left unmatched. The CDR3 totals 15 residues. Germline V gene data show CDR1 as SGHAT and CDR2 as FQNNGV. The CDR3 coding sequence is TGTGCCAGCAGTCCCTTAGCGGGAGAGAGGCACGAGCAGTACTTC. Its protein is CASSPLAGERHEQYF.

The rearrangement links TRBV4-1 to TRBJ1-3; D might be TRBD1 (5 bases). The CDR3 length is 14 residues. Per the germline V gene, CDR1 is MGHRA and CDR2 is YSYEKL. V lost 0 bases and J lost 4, with 7 bases in between. The CDR3 spells CASSQERGGNTIYF. The CDR3 nucleotides read TGCGCCAGCAGCCAAGAACGGGGGGGAAACACCATATATTTT.

The chain couples TRBV27 to TRBJ1-5; D might be TRBD1 (6 bases). Trimming removed 1 base at V and 9 bases at J, with 13 bases between. Germline CDR1 and CDR2: MNHEY and SMNVEV (reference sequence). CDR3 length: 14 amino acids. The CDR3 coding sequence is TGTGCCAGCAGTTTATGGGGGGGGCCGGGGCCCCAGCATTTT. Amino acids: CASSLWGGPGPQHF.

A few counts support this clone. This sequence joins TRBV7-8 and TRBJ2-7, with TRBD2 identical over 8 bases. This CDR3 region has 16 residues. The germline gives CDR1 SGHVS, CDR2 FQNEAQ. V lost 4 bases, J lost 5 bases, and 13 bases stayed unmatched. CDR3 loop: CASSSEKREFGNEQYF. The DNA of the CDR3 is TGTGCCAGCAGCTCTGAAAAGCGGGAGTTCGGAAACGAGCAGTACTTC.

The chain joins TRBV27 to TRBJ1-5, with TRBD1 matching 8 bases. Germline V gene data show CDR1 as MNHEY and CDR2 as SMNVEV (reference sequence). The CDR3 contains 15 residues. V dropped 6 bases and J dropped 6; count of bases not matched to a gene: 10. This chain's CDR3 is CASRATGAGIQPQHF. The CDR3, as DNA: TGTGCCAGCAGGGCGACAGGGGCGGGAATTCAGCCCCAGCATTTT.

The chain couples TRBV4-3 to TRBJ2-1; D is unresolved. The CDR3 totals 15 residues. Germline CDR1 reads LGHNA; CDR2 reads YSLEER. The V end was cut by 2 bases, the J end by 0 bases, with 8 bases between. CDR3 nucleotides: TGCGCCAGCAGCCAAAGTCGGAGCTCCTACAATGAGCAGTTCTTC. Protein product: CASSQSRSSYNEQFF.

The J gene is TRBJ1-2, the V gene TRBV19; possibly TRBD1 for D (6 bases). CDR1 is LNHDA, CDR2 SQIVND, per germline (reference sequence). This CDR3 comprises 15 residues. Trimming left V 5 bases short and J 4 bases short, with 17 bases between. CDR3 in DNA: TGTGCCAGTAGTGCCCCGGGGGGCTGGGGCTATGGCTACACCTTC. Protein product: CASSAPGGWGYGYTF.

The count of this clone is one. This chain's CDR3 is CASSLNKRETQYF. The CDR3, as DNA: TGTGCCAGCAGTCTCAATAAACGGGAGACCCAGTACTTC. The J gene is TRBJ2-5, the V gene TRBV6-5; unclear D gene. Trimming stripped 5 bases from V and 5 bases from J, with 12 bases between. The CDR3 consists of 13 residues. Germline V gene lookup returns CDR1 MNHEY and CDR2 SVGAGI.

The chain links TRBV5-6 to TRBJ1-2; D unresolved. Looked up from germline, CDR1 is SGHDT and CDR2 is YYEEEE. The V end was cut by 0 bases, the J end by 8 bases, with 17 bases between. This CDR3 has 15 residues. In DNA, the CDR3 is TGTGCCAGCAGCTTGGAAGGTCGCGGTATCTTCGGCTACACCTTC. Translated: CASSLEGRGIFGYTF.